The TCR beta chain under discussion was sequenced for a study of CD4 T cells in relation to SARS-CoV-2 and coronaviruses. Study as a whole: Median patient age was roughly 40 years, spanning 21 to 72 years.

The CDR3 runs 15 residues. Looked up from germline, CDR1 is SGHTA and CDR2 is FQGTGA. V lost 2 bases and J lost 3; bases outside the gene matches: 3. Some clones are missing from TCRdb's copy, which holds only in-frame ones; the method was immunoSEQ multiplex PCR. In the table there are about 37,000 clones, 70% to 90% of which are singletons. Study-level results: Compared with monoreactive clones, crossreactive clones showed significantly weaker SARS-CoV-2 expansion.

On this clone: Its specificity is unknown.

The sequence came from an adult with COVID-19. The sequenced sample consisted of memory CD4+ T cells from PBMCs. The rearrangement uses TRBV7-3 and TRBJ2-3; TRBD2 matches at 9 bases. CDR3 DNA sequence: TGTGCCAGCAGCTTATCCGGACTAGCGACAGATACGCAGTATTTT. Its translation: CASSLSGLATDTQYF.